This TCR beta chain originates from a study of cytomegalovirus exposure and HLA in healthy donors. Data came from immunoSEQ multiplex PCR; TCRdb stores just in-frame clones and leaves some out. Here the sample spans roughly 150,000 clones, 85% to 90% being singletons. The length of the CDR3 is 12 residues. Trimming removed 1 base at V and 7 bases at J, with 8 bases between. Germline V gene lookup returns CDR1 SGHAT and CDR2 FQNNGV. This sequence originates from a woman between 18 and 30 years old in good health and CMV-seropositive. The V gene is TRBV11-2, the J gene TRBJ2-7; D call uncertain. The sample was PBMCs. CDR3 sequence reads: CASSLGQDEQYF. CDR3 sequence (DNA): TGTGCCAGCAGCTTAGGGCAGGATGAGCAGTACTTC.